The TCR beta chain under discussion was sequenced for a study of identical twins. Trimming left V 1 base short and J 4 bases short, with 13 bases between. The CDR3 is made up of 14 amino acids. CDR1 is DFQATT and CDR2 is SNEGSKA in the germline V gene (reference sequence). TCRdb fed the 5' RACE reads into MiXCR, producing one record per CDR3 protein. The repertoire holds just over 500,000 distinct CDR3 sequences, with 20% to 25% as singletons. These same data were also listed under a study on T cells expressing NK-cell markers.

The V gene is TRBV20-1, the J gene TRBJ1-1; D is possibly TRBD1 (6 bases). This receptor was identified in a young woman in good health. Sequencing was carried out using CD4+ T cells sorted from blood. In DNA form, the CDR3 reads TGCAGTGCTAGAGTTCAGGGGACGGGCACTGAAGCTTTCTTT. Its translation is CSARVQGTGTEAFF.